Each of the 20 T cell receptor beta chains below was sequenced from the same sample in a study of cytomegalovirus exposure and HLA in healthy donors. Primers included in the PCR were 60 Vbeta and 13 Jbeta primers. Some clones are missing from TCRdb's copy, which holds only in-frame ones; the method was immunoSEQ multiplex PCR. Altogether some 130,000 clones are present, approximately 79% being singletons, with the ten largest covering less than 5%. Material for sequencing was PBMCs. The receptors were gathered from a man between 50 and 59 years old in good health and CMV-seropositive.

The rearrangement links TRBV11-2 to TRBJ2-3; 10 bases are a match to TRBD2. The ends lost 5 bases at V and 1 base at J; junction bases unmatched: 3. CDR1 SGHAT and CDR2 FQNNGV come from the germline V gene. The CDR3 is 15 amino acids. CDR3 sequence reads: CASSPLAGGTDTQYF. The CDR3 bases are TGTGCCAGCAGCCCGCTAGCGGGGGGCACAGATACGCAGTATTTT.

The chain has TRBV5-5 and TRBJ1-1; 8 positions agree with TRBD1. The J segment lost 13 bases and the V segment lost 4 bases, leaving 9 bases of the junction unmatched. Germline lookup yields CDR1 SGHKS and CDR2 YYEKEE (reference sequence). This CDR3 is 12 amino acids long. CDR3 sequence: CASSLLGQDGFF. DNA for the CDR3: TGTGCCAGCAGCCTACTGGGACAGGACGGTTTCTTT. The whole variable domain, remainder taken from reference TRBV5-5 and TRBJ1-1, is DAGVTQSPTHLIKTRGQQVTLRCSPISGHKSVSWYQQVLGQGPQFIFQYYEKEERGRGNFPDRFSARQFPNYSSELNVNALLLGDSALYLCASSLLGQDGFFGQGTRLTVV.

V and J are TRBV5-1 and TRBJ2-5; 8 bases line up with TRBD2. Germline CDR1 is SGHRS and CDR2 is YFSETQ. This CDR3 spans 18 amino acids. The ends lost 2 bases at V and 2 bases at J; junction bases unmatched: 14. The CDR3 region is CASSFRPLAGGSQETQYF. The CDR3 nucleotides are TGCGCCAGCAGCTTCCGCCCTCTGGCGGGGGGAAGTCAAGAGACCCAGTACTTC.

The CDR3 DNA reads TGTGCCAGCAGCTTGGGGATAGCGGCAGATACGCAGTATTTT. Translation: CASSLGIAADTQYF. J is TRBJ2-3 and V is TRBV7-6, with a possible D match to TRBD2 (6 bases). The CDR3 covers 14 residues. Germline V lookup: CDR1 SGHVS, CDR2 FNYEAQ. Trimming took off 3 bases at V and 4 bases at J, with 11 bases between the two ends.

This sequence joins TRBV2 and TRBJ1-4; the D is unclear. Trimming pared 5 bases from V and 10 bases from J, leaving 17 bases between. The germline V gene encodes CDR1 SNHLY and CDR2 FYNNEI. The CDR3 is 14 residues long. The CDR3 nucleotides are TGTGCCAGCAGTATCCAAGGCCAGGCCGGAAAACTGTTTTTT. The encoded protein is CASSIQGQAGKLFF.

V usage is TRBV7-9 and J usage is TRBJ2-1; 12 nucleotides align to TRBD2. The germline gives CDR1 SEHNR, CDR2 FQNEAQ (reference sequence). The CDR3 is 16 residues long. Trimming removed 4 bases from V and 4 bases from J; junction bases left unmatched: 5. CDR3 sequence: CASSSPSGGGYNEQFF. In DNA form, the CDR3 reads TGTGCCAGCAGCTCGCCTAGCGGGGGGGGGTACAATGAGCAGTTCTTC.

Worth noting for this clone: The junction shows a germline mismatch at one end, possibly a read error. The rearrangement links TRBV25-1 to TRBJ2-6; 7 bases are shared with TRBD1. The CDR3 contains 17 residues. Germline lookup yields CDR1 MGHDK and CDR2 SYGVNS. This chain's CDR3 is CASSEPLQGPGASVLTF. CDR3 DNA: TGTGCCAGCAGTGAACCCCTACAGGGGCCTGGGGCCAGCGTCCTGACTTTC.

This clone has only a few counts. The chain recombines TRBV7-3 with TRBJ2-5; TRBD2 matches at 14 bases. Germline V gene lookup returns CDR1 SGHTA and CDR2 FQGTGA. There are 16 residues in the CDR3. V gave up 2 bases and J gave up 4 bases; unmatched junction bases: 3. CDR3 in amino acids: CASSLGGLAGVETQYF. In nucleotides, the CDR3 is TGTGCCAGCAGCTTAGGGGGACTAGCGGGAGTAGAGACCCAGTACTTC.

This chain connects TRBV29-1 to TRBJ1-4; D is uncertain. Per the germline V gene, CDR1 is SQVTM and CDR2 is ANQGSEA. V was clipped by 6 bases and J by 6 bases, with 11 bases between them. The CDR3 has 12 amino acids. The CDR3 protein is CSVEYNDEKLFF. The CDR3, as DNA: TGCAGCGTGGAGTATAATGATGAAAAACTGTTTTTT.

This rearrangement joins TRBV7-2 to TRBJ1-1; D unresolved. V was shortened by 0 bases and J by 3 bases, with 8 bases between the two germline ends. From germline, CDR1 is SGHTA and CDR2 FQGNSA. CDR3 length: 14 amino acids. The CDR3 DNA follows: TGTGCCAGCAGCTTAGCGCTAGCGTACACTGAAGCTTTCTTT. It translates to CASSLALAYTEAFF.

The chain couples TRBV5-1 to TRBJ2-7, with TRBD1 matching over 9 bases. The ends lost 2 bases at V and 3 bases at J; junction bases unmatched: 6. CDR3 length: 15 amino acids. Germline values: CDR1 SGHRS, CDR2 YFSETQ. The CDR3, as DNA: TGCGCCAGCAGCTTCCCGGGACAGGGTCTCTACGAGCAGTACTTC. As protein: CASSFPGQGLYEQYF.

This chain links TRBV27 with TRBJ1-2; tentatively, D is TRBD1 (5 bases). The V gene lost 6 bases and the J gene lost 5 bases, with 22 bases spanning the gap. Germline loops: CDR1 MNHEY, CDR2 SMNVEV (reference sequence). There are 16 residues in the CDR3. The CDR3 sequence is CASSRDTPTVGYGYTF. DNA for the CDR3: TGTGCCAGCAGCCGCGACACCCCGACAGTCGGTTATGGCTACACCTTC.

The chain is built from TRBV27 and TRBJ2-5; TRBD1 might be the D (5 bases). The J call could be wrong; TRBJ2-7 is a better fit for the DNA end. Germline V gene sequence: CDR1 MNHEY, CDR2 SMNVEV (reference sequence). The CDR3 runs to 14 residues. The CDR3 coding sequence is TGTGCCAGCAGTCCCTACGATGACAGCTACGAGCAGTACTTC. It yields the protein CASSPYDDSYEQYF.

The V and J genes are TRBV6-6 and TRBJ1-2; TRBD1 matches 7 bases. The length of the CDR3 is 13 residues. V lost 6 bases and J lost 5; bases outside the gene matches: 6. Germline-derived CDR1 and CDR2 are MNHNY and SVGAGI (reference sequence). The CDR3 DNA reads TGTGCCAGCAGCCTTGACAGGGAGTATGGCTACACCTTC. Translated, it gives CASSLDREYGYTF.

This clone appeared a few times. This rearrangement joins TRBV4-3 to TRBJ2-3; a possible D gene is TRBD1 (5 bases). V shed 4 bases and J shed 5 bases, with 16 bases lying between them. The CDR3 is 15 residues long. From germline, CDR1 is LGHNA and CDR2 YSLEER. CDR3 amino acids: CASSPDGRRGDTQYF. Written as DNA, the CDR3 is TGCGCCAGCAGCCCGGACGGACGTAGGGGAGATACGCAGTATTTT.

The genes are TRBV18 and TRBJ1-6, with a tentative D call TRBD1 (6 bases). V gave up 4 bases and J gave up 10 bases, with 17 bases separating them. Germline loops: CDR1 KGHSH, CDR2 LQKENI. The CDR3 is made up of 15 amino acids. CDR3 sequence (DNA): TGTGCCAGCTCACGACCCAGGGGTGAGGTGTCACCCCTCCACTTT. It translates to CASSRPRGEVSPLHF.

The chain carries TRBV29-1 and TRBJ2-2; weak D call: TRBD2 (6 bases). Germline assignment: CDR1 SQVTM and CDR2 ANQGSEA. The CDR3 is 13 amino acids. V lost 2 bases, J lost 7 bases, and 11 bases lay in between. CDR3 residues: CSVEILGGGELFF. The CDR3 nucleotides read TGCAGCGTTGAAATTCTGGGGGGCGGGGAGCTGTTTTTT.

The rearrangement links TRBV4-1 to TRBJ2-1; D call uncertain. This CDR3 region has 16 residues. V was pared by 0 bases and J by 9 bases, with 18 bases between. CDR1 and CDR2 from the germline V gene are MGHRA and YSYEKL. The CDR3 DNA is TGCGCCAGCAGCCAAGAGGCAGCTATGGGTGCTAGTGAGCAGTTCTTC. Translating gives CASSQEAAMGASEQFF.

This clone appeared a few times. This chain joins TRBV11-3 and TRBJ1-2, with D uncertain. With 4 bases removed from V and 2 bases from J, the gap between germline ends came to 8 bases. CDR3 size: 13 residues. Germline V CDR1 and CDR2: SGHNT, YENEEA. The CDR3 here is CASSSRANYGYTF. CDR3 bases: TGTGCCAGCAGCTCCCGAGCAAACTATGGCTACACCTTC.

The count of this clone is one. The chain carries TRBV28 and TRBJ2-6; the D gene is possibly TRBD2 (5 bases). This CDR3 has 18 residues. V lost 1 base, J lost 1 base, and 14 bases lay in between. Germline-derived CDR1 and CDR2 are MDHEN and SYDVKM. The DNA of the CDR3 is TGTGCCAGCAGTTTATACGGCCATTCGGGATCTGGGGCCAACGTCCTGACTTTC. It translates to CASSLYGHSGSGANVLTF. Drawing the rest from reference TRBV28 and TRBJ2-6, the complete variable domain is DVKVTQSSRYLVKRTGEKVFLECVQDMDHENMFWYRQDPGLGLRLIYFSYDVKMKEKGDIPEGYSVSREKKERFSLILESASTNQTSMYLCASSLYGHSGSGANVLTFGAGSRLTVL.